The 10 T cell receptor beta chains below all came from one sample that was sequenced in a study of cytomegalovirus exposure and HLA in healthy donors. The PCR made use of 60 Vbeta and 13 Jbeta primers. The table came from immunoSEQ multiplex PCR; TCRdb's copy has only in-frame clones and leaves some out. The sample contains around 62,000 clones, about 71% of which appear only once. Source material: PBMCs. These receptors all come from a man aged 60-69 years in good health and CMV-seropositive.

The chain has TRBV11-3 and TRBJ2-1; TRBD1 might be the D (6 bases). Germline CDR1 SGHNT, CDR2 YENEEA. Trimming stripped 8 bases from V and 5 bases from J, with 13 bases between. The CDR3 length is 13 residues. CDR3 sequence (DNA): TGTGCCAGCGAAAGACAGGCCAACAATGAGCAGTTCTTC. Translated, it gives CASERQANNEQFF.

The CDR3 sequence: CASSPGQVPINNEQFF. The CDR3 bases are TGTGCCAGCAGCCCTGGACAGGTCCCGATAAACAATGAGCAGTTCTTC. The chain is built from TRBV9 and TRBJ2-1; 7 bases map to TRBD1. The germline V gene has CDR1 SGDLS and CDR2 YYNGEE. The CDR3 length is 16 residues. Trimming took 4 bases from V and 5 from J; bases not matched to a gene: 12.

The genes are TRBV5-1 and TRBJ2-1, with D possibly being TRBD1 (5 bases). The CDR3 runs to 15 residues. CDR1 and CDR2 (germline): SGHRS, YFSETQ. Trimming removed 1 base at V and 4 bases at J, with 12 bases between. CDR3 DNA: TGCGCCAGCAGCTTGAGCCTTAACAGGTACAATGAGCAGTTCTTC. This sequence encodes CASSLSLNRYNEQFF.

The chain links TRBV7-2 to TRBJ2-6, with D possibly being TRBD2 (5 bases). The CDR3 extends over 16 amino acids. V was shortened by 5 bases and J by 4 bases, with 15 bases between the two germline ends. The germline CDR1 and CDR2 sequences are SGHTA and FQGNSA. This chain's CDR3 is CASSQDKGAGANVLTF. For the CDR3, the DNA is TGTGCCAGCAGCCAAGATAAGGGAGCAGGGGCCAACGTCCTGACTTTC.

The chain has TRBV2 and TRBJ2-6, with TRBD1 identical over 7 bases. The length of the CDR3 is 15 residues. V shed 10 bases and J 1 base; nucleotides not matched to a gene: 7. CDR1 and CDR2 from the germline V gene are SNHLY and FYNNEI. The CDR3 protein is CATQGERSGANVLTF. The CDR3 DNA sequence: TGTGCCACTCAGGGGGAACGTTCTGGGGCCAACGTCCTGACTTTC. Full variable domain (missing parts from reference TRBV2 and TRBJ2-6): EPEVTQTPSHQVTQMGQEVILRCVPISNHLYFYWYRQILGQKVEFLVSFYNNEISEKSEIFDDQFSVERPDGSNFTLKIRSTKLEDSAMYFCATQGERSGANVLTFGAGSRLTVL.

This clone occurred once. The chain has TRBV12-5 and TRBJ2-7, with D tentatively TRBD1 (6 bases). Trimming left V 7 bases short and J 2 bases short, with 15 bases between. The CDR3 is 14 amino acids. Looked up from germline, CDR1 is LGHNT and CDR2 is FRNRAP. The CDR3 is CASAQGQGAYEQYF. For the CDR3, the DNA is TGTGCTAGTGCCCAGGGGCAGGGAGCCTACGAGCAGTACTTC.

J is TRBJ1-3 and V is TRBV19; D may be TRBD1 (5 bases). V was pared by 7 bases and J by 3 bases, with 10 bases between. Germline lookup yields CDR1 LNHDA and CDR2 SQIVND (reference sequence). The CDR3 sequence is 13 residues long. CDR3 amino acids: CASTRVNGNTIYF. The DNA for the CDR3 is TGTGCCAGTACCAGGGTTAATGGAAACACCATATATTTT.

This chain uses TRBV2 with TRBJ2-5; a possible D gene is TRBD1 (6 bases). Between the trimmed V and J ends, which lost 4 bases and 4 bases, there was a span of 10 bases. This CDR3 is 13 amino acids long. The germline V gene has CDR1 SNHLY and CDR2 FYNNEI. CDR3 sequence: CASSGTAVETQYF. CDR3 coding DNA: TGTGCCAGCAGTGGGACAGCCGTAGAGACCCAGTACTTC.

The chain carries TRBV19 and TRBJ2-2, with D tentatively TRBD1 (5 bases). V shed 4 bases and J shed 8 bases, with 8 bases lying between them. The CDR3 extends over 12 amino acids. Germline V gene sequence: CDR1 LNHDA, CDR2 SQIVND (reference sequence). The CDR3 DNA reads TGTGCCAGTAGTACGTACAGGGGGGAGCTGTTTTTT. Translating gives CASSTYRGELFF.

The CDR3 DNA reads TGTGCCAGCAGCCATCCCTTGAAGGGGGCCTCTATGAACACTGAAGCTTTCTTT. Translated: CASSHPLKGASMNTEAFF. The chain joins TRBV7-9 to TRBJ1-1; the match to TRBD1 covers 7 bases. The CDR3 contains 18 residues. Germline CDR1 is SEHNR and CDR2 is FQNEAQ (reference sequence). After removal of 5 bases from V and 0 bases from J, the junction contained 15 bases not matched to a gene.